Listed below are T cell receptor beta chains from one sample, sequenced in a study of STAT5B mutations in CD4+ large granular lymphocyte leukemia. Repertoires were generated with immunoSEQ multiplex PCR, while TCRdb's copy carries only in-frame clones and drops some. Found here are fewer than 50,000 clones, 84% of them singletons; the top ten hold approximately 0.4%. The sample comprised CD4+ T cells from blood buffy coats. Receptor source: a human donor in good health. Both conserved end residues are part of each CDR3. A D gene is named only where the DNA matches it firmly. Size is omitted from some rows. Given values are once, few, many or a class for expanded clones.

j_call: TRBJ1-2
clone_size: once
cdr3_length: 15
v_call: TRBV6-5
d_call: TRBD1
cdr3_nt: TGTGCCAGCAGCCGACAGGGTATAGGCTACTATGGCTACACCTTC
cdr3_aa: CASSRQGIGYYGYTF

j_call: TRBJ1-4
clone_size: -
cdr3_length: 13
v_call: TRBV25-1
d_call: -
cdr3_nt: TGTGCCAGCAGTGAATATAGGGATGAAAAACTGTTTTTT
cdr3_aa: CASSEYRDEKLFF

j_call: TRBJ1-6
clone_size: once
cdr3_length: 15
v_call: TRBV5-4
d_call: TRBD1
cdr3_nt: TGTGCCAGCAGCACTCCGACAGGGGAGGCTTCACCCCTCCACTTT
cdr3_aa: CASSTPTGEASPLHF

j_call: TRBJ2-7
clone_size: -
cdr3_length: 15
v_call: TRBV5-1
d_call: -
cdr3_nt: TGCGCCAGCAGCCCACCACCGGGACTTAGCTACGAGCAGTACTTC
cdr3_aa: CASSPPPGLSYEQYF

j_call: TRBJ2-7
clone_size: -
cdr3_length: 14
v_call: TRBV7-2
d_call: -
cdr3_nt: TGTGCCAGCAAACAATATCACTATCTATACGAGCAGTACTTC
cdr3_aa: CASKQYHYLYEQYF

j_call: TRBJ2-1
clone_size: -
cdr3_length: 15
v_call: TRBV7-3
d_call: TRBD2
cdr3_nt: TGTGCCAGCAGCTTAATTAGCGGGACCAGATCTGAGCAGTTCTTC
cdr3_aa: CASSLISGTRSEQFF

j_call: TRBJ1-4
clone_size: -
cdr3_length: 15
v_call: TRBV5-1
d_call: -
cdr3_nt: TGCGCCAGCAGCGCGCCGGGAACACAGGCGGGAAAACTGTTTTTT
cdr3_aa: CASSAPGTQAGKLFF

j_call: TRBJ2-1
clone_size: -
cdr3_length: 15
v_call: TRBV5-1
d_call: -
cdr3_nt: TGCGCCAGCAGTCTGGGGGGGACAGGAGACAATGAGCAGTTCTTC
cdr3_aa: CASSLGGTGDNEQFF

j_call: TRBJ2-1
clone_size: -
cdr3_length: 18
v_call: TRBV12-2
d_call: -
cdr3_nt: TGTGCAAGTCGCTTAGCCTCGGGCCCCTGGGGGATTTACAATGAGCAGTTCTTC
cdr3_aa: CASRLASGPWGIYNEQFF

j_call: TRBJ1-2
clone_size: -
cdr3_length: 15
v_call: TRBV27
d_call: -
cdr3_nt: TGTGCCAGCAGCCCCTCCCGCAGAACTAACTATGGCTACACCTTC
cdr3_aa: CASSPSRRTNYGYTF

j_call: TRBJ2-5
clone_size: -
cdr3_length: 16
v_call: TRBV7-3
d_call: TRBD1
cdr3_nt: TGTGCCAGCAGCTTAAATCGGGACAGCGGACAAGAGACCCAGTACTTC
cdr3_aa: CASSLNRDSGQETQYF

j_call: TRBJ2-7
clone_size: -
cdr3_length: 16
v_call: TRBV12-2
d_call: -
cdr3_nt: TGTGCAAGTCGCTTAGAGGGAGACAGAAGCTCCTACGAGCAGTACTTC
cdr3_aa: CASRLEGDRSSYEQYF

j_call: TRBJ2-7
clone_size: -
cdr3_length: 15
v_call: TRBV30
d_call: TRBD2
cdr3_nt: TGTGCCTGGAGTTCGATGGGACTAGCGGTCTACGAGCAGTACTTC
cdr3_aa: CAWSSMGLAVYEQYF

j_call: TRBJ2-3
clone_size: -
cdr3_length: 12
v_call: TRBV27
d_call: -
cdr3_nt: TGTGCCAGGCGGGGCAACACAGATACGCAGTATTTT
cdr3_aa: CARRGNTDTQYF

j_call: TRBJ1-3
clone_size: -
cdr3_length: 13
v_call: TRBV5-6
d_call: -
cdr3_nt: TGTGCCAGCAGCTTGAGTGGTGGAAACACCATATATTTT
cdr3_aa: CASSLSGGNTIYF

j_call: TRBJ2-3
clone_size: -
cdr3_length: 17
v_call: TRBV4-1
d_call: -
cdr3_nt: TGCGCCAGCAGCCAAGGTCCCGGGATGGCCTTCACAGATACGCAGTATTTT
cdr3_aa: CASSQGPGMAFTDTQYF

j_call: TRBJ1-1
clone_size: -
cdr3_length: 18
v_call: TRBV5-1
d_call: -
cdr3_nt: TGCGCCAGCAGCTTGGTCCTCCGGGGTAGGGGAATGAACACTGAAGCTTTCTTT
cdr3_aa: CASSLVLRGRGMNTEAFF

j_call: TRBJ1-5
clone_size: few
cdr3_length: 16
v_call: TRBV15
d_call: TRBD1
cdr3_nt: TGTGCCACCAGCAGTTGGACAGGGTCATTGGATCAGCCCCAGCATTTT
cdr3_aa: CATSSWTGSLDQPQHF

j_call: TRBJ1-1
clone_size: -
cdr3_length: 15
v_call: TRBV19
d_call: TRBD1
cdr3_nt: TGTGCCAGTAGTACGTACAGGGGTCGGGACACTGAAGCTTTCTTT
cdr3_aa: CASSTYRGRDTEAFF

j_call: TRBJ1-4
clone_size: -
cdr3_length: 15
v_call: TRBV15
d_call: TRBD1
cdr3_nt: TGTGCCACCAGCAGGGACGACAGGGGTAATGAAAAACTGTTTTTT
cdr3_aa: CATSRDDRGNEKLFF

j_call: TRBJ1-5
clone_size: -
cdr3_length: 14
v_call: TRBV28
d_call: -
cdr3_nt: TGTGCCAGCTGGGGCAGGGTGGGAAATCAGCCCCAGCATTTT
cdr3_aa: CASWGRVGNQPQHF

j_call: TRBJ1-6
clone_size: -
cdr3_length: 14
v_call: TRBV5-4
d_call: TRBD1
cdr3_nt: TGTGCCAGCGAGGACAGGAAAGATAATTCACCCCTCCACTTT
cdr3_aa: CASEDRKDNSPLHF

j_call: TRBJ1-5
clone_size: once
cdr3_length: 18
v_call: TRBV19
d_call: -
cdr3_nt: TGTGCCAGTAGTATACCGGCTGGACACCCGGGCCGGAATCAGCCCCAGCATTTT
cdr3_aa: CASSIPAGHPGRNQPQHF

j_call: TRBJ1-5
clone_size: -
cdr3_length: 15
v_call: TRBV2
d_call: -
cdr3_nt: TGTGCCAGCAGTGAAGGCCAGTATAGCAATCAGCCCCAGCATTTT
cdr3_aa: CASSEGQYSNQPQHF

j_call: TRBJ2-7
clone_size: -
cdr3_length: 13
v_call: TRBV27
d_call: -
cdr3_nt: TGTGCCAGCAGTTTAGAAGTAGGCTGGGAGCAGTACTTC
cdr3_aa: CASSLEVGWEQYF

j_call: TRBJ1-2
clone_size: -
cdr3_length: 12
v_call: TRBV29-1
d_call: TRBD1
cdr3_nt: TGCAGCGGGGGGGGACAGGGCTATGGCTACACCTTC
cdr3_aa: CSGGGQGYGYTF

j_call: TRBJ2-7
clone_size: -
cdr3_length: 13
v_call: TRBV19
d_call: -
cdr3_nt: TGTGCCAGTAGCGGACATGAAGTCCTCGAGCAGTACTTC
cdr3_aa: CASSGHEVLEQYF

j_call: TRBJ2-7
clone_size: -
cdr3_length: 16
v_call: TRBV4-1
d_call: TRBD2
cdr3_nt: TGCGCCAGCAGCCAAGAACGGACTAGCGGGAGATACGAGCAGTACTTC
cdr3_aa: CASSQERTSGRYEQYF

j_call: TRBJ1-1
clone_size: -
cdr3_length: 13
v_call: TRBV6-1
d_call: -
cdr3_nt: TGTGCCAGCAGTGTGGCACTGGTGTCTGAAGCTTTCTTT
cdr3_aa: CASSVALVSEAFF

j_call: TRBJ1-2
clone_size: few
cdr3_length: 14
v_call: TRBV5-6
d_call: -
cdr3_nt: TGTGCCAGCAGCTTTGGGCAGATTAACTATGGCTACACCTTC
cdr3_aa: CASSFGQINYGYTF

j_call: TRBJ2-7
clone_size: -
cdr3_length: 13
v_call: TRBV5-1
d_call: -
cdr3_nt: TGCGCCAGCAGCGTTGACGGGGAGAGCGAGCAGTACTTC
cdr3_aa: CASSVDGESEQYF

j_call: TRBJ2-7
clone_size: -
cdr3_length: 13
v_call: TRBV18
d_call: -
cdr3_nt: TGTGCCAGCTCACCACAGACCTCCTACGAGCAGTACTTC
cdr3_aa: CASSPQTSYEQYF

j_call: TRBJ1-1
clone_size: -
cdr3_length: 14
v_call: TRBV5-1
d_call: -
cdr3_nt: TGCGCCAGCAGCTTGGGATCCCAGGGAACTGAAGCTTTCTTT
cdr3_aa: CASSLGSQGTEAFF

j_call: TRBJ1-2
clone_size: -
cdr3_length: 14
v_call: TRBV5-6
d_call: -
cdr3_nt: TGTGCCAGCACCCCCCGTCTAGGGGTCTATGGCTACACCTTC
cdr3_aa: CASTPRLGVYGYTF

j_call: TRBJ1-1
clone_size: -
cdr3_length: 14
v_call: TRBV30
d_call: TRBD1
cdr3_nt: TGTGCCTGGCGCCAAGGACAGGGGATCACTGAAGCTTTCTTT
cdr3_aa: CAWRQGQGITEAFF